This T cell receptor (beta chain) was sequenced during a study of human T cells and chemical hapten exposure. This CDR3 spans 13 amino acids. CDR1 and CDR2 (germline): MNHEY, SVGEGT. The germline V and J ends were trimmed by 2 bases and 5 bases, with 9 bases remaining between them. Individual cDNA molecules had unique molecular identifiers attached to them by the library. Original data processing: Samples ranged from about 23,224 to 690,600 TCRs, with a median of 95,638. TCRdb ran MiXCR on the RACE reads and lists one entry per CDR3 protein. The V and J calls were not made by the authors but by TCRdb's processing. The repertoire includes around 100,000 distinct CDR3 sequences, 9.5% to 12% of them detected once, and about 3% sits in the top ten. This clonotype was counted ten times or more. Sample time point: patch test 2, 6 weeks after DPC sensitization. Treatment in this sample: therapeutic diphenylcyclopropenone sensitization with weekly scalp DPC. Donation of samples came from alopecia patients who were 18 to 70 years old and suitable for DPC.

This clonotype was obtained from a woman in her 40s with alopecia areata. Some clones in this sample may be carry-over from other donors' samples. Sequencing was performed on whole blood, taken in connection with sensitization to the hapten diphenylcyclopropenone (DPC). The chain has TRBV6-2 or TRBV6-3 and TRBJ1-1; no clear D. The CDR3 protein is CASSYGTGTEAFF. The CDR3 DNA sequence: TGTGCCAGCAGTTACGGTACGGGAACTGAAGCTTTCTTT.